Here is one TCR beta chain with its context. The table came from immunoSEQ multiplex PCR; TCRdb's copy has only in-frame clones and leaves some out. The data contain 40,000 to 50,000 clones, over 80% of them singletons. Trimming shortened V by 5 bases and J by 0 bases, and 16 bases separated the two germline ends. CDR3 length equals 17 residues. The germline V gene has CDR1 SGHVS and CDR2 FNYEAQ. This entry belongs to a study of control samples from healthy donors and cancer patients. The TCR originated in a man aged 60 to 69 in good health. The sample comprised blood. This rearrangement joins TRBV7-6 to TRBJ1-4; no reliable D call. The CDR3 DNA follows: TGTGCCAGCAGCCCAGCCTACTCGCGTTCAACTAATGAAAAACTGTTTTTT. Translated, it gives CASSPAYSRSTNEKLFF.